This is a list of T cell receptor beta chains from one sample in a study of spatial heterogeneity in lung cancer. TCRdb recomputed calls from the 5' RACE reads with MiXCR, one row per CDR3 protein. The sample gives nearly 50,000 distinct CDR3 sequences, approximately 7.6% of which show up once; about 13% is in the top ten. The input for sequencing was PBMCs, taken at surgery. The source of these receptors is a female donor with early-stage non-small cell lung cancer. CDR3s include the opening cysteine and the closing phenylalanine or tryptophan. D genes are given only for firm matches. Rows may omit the clone size; those that give it use once, few, many or a size class.

D | J | size | V | CDR3 | DNA
. | TRBJ1-5 | few | TRBV19 | CATIKGQGGQPQHF | TGTGCCACCATAAAGGGGCAGGGTGGTCAGCCCCAGCATTTT
. | TRBJ2-3 | many | TRBV19 | CASSPGTYRSTDTQYF | TGTGCCAGTAGTCCGGGGACTTACCGAAGCACAGATACGCAGTATTTT
. | TRBJ1-2 | many | TRBV6-2/TRBV6-3 | CASSYSTGAGGYTF | TGTGCCAGCAGTTACTCGACGGGGGCAGGTGGCTACACCTTC
TRBD1 | TRBJ2-7 | few | TRBV6-2/TRBV6-3 | CASSYDGTAYEQYF | TGTGCCAGCAGTTACGATGGGACAGCCTACGAGCAGTACTTC
. | TRBJ2-3 | . | TRBV27 | CASRPGASTDTQYF | TGTGCCAGTAGACCGGGGGCCAGCACAGATACGCAGTATTTT
. | TRBJ2-7 | many | TRBV10-3 | CAIRSGGLSYEQYF | TGTGCCATCAGGAGCGGCGGACTTAGCTACGAGCAGTACTTC
. | TRBJ1-1 | few | TRBV2 | CASNPRSLNTEAFF | TGTGCCAGCAATCCTCGAAGTCTGAACACTGAAGCTTTCTTT
. | TRBJ2-7 | . | TRBV6-1 | CASSPWGSTYEQYF | TGTGCCAGCAGTCCTTGGGGGAGCACCTACGAGCAGTACTTC
. | TRBJ1-5 | many | TRBV5-1 | CASSLEGGQPQHF | TGCGCCAGCAGCTTGGAGGGCGGTCAGCCCCAGCATTTT
. | TRBJ2-3 | few | TRBV5-6 | CASSLEVRGGSTDTQYF | TGTGCCAGCAGCTTGGAGGTTAGGGGGGGGTCCACAGATACGCAGTATTTT
. | TRBJ2-7 | many | TRBV9 | CASSVDGEIKVNF | TGTGCCAGCAGCGTAGACGGCGAGATAAAGGTGAACTTC
. | TRBJ1-1 | few | TRBV5-6 | CASRLDVNTEAFF | TGTGCCAGCAGACTCGATGTGAACACTGAAGCTTTCTTT
. | TRBJ2-5 | many | TRBV15 | CATSRADFQETQYF | TGTGCCACCAGCAGAGCAGACTTCCAAGAGACCCAGTACTTC
. | TRBJ2-5 | many | TRBV6-2/TRBV6-3 | CASSPSATTQYF | TGTGCCAGCAGCCCCTCTGCTACGACCCAGTACTTC
TRBD1 | TRBJ1-1 | many | TRBV19 | CASSIRGMNTEAFF | TGTGCCAGTAGTATCAGGGGGATGAACACTGAAGCTTTCTTT
. | TRBJ2-6 | many | TRBV29-1 | CSVEVPGPSGANVLTF | TGCAGCGTTGAAGTTCCGGGCCCCTCTGGGGCCAACGTCCTGACTTTC
. | TRBJ1-3 | many | TRBV20-1 | CSAIRSSGNTIYF | TGCAGTGCAATAAGAAGCTCTGGAAACACCATATATTTT